The entry below gives a single TCR beta chain sequence along with its context. For the second PCR, which ran for about 6 to 12 cycles, a sample-barcoded 5' primer and a J-beta primer mix were used. Each CDR3 protein gets one entry after TCRdb re-called the 5' RACE reads with MiXCR. The data show around 1,100,000 distinct CDR3 sequences, around two fifths seen once. This sample is drawn from a study of blood T cells in healthy people across ages. Donation came from healthy Caucasian individuals in Russia who were aged about 6 to 90. Trimming took 3 bases from V and 7 from J, leaving 15 bases between them. Germline assignment: CDR1 LGHNA and CDR2 YSLEER. CDR3 size: 15 residues.

The genes are TRBV4-3 and TRBJ1-4; D is undetermined. The sample comprised blood. The receptor's source is a man aged 18 to 30 in good health. The CDR3 nucleotides are TGCGCCAGCAGCCAGAGAGGCCCGTCTGGTGAAAAACTGTTTTTT. Translated: CASSQRGPSGEKLFF.